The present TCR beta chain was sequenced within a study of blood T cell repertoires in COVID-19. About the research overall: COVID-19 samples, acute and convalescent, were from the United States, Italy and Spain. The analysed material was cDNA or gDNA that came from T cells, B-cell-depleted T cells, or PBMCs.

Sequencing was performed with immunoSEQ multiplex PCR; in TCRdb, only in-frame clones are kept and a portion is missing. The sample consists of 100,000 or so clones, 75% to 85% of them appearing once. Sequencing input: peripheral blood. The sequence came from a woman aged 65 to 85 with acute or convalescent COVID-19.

The CDR3 is CASSQEDRDTDTQYF. DNA for the CDR3: TGCGCCAGCAGCCAAGAGGACAGGGATACAGATACGCAGTATTTT. The V and J genes are TRBV4-3 and TRBJ2-3; 8 nucleotides line up with TRBD1. This CDR3 is 15 amino acids long. Germline CDR1 LGHNA, CDR2 YSLEER. V was pared by 0 bases and J by 3 bases, with 2 bases of the junction left unmatched.